The 17 T cell receptor beta chains listed next were all sequenced from one sample in a study of blood T cells in healthy people across ages. Next came a second PCR, run for roughly 6 to 11 cycles, which used a sample-barcoded 5' primer along with a J-beta primer mix. TCRdb ran MiXCR on the 5' RACE reads and lists one entry per CDR3 protein. Of over 1,200,000 distinct CDR3 sequences in the sample, approximately 59% were seen once. The sequencing input was blood. The receptors were gathered from a man between 18 and 35 years old in good health.

The chain combines TRBV7-9 with TRBJ1-4, with 8 bases that match TRBD1. The junction had 5 bases not matched to a gene; V was cut back by 7 bases and J by 7 bases. Germline CDR1 and CDR2: SEHNR and FQNEAQ (reference sequence). There are 13 residues in the CDR3. CDR3 region: CASTQGAGEKLFF. The CDR3, as DNA: TGTGCCAGCACCCAGGGGGCAGGTGAAAAACTGTTTTTT. The whole variable domain, remainder taken from reference TRBV7-9 and TRBJ1-4, is DTGVSQNPRHKITKRGQNVTFRCDPISEHNRLYWYRQTLGQGPEFLTYFQNEAQLEKSRLLSDRFSAERPKGSFSTLEIQRTEQGDSAMYLCASTQGAGEKLFFGSGTQLSVL.

This chain uses TRBV27 with TRBJ2-5; D is ambiguous. Trimming removed 3 bases at V and 4 bases at J, with 12 bases between. The CDR3 consists of 14 residues. Germline CDR1 and CDR2: MNHEY and SMNVEV (reference sequence). The CDR3 reads CASSFVGNLETQYF. The CDR3 coding sequence is TGTGCCAGCAGTTTTGTGGGCAATTTAGAGACCCAGTACTTC.

This clonotype was observed once. The rearrangement uses TRBV6-1 and TRBJ2-3, with 10 bases matching TRBD1. CDR3 size: 15 residues. Germline CDR1 reads MNHNS; CDR2 reads SASEGT. After removal of 4 bases from V and 5 bases from J, the junction contained 6 bases not matched to a gene. The CDR3 loop reads CASSGRDRGVDTQYF. The DNA of the CDR3 is TGTGCCAGCAGTGGTAGGGACAGGGGTGTAGATACGCAGTATTTT.

J is TRBJ2-4 and V is TRBV18; D is uncertain. The DNA matches TRBJ2-7 better at its end, which makes the J call doubtful. The CDR3 has 14 amino acids. Germline V gives CDR1 KGHSH, CDR2 LQKENI. The CDR3 region is CASSPPADPYEQYF. CDR3 DNA sequence: TGTGCCAGCTCACCACCAGCCGACCCCTACGAGCAGTACTTC.

This sequence joins TRBV29-1 and TRBJ2-7; 8 nucleotides align to TRBD1. CDR1 is SQVTM, CDR2 ANQGSEA, per germline. With V trimmed by 5 bases and J by 3 bases, 6 bases remained unmatched. There are 13 residues in the CDR3. CDR3 sequence reads: CSVRTGNLYEQYF. The CDR3 bases are TGCAGCGTTCGGACAGGGAATCTCTACGAGCAGTACTTC.

The V gene is TRBV5-5, the J gene TRBJ1-2; tentative D call: TRBD1 (5 bases). V lost 4 bases and J lost 2, with 15 bases in between. CDR1 and CDR2 from the germline V gene are SGHKS and YYEKEE (reference sequence). The CDR3 has 15 residues. This chain's CDR3 is CASSQEPQGNYGYTF. The CDR3 region has the DNA TGTGCCAGCAGCCAAGAGCCTCAGGGAAACTATGGCTACACCTTC.

This clonotype has just a few counts. The chain recombines TRBV28 with TRBJ1-2; D ambiguous. The CDR3 runs 14 residues. Germline V gene lookup returns CDR1 MDHEN and CDR2 SYDVKM. Trimming pared 3 bases from V and 0 bases from J, leaving 8 bases between. The CDR3 spells CASSFGVANYGYTF. Written as DNA, the CDR3 is TGTGCCAGCAGTTTTGGGGTGGCTAACTATGGCTACACCTTC.

The rearrangement links TRBV4-1 to TRBJ2-2, with D tentatively TRBD1 or TRBD2 (6 bases each). V was cut by 4 bases and J by 4 bases, with 13 bases left in between. CDR1 is MGHRA and CDR2 is YSYEKL in the germline V gene. This CDR3 has 15 amino acids. The CDR3 nucleotides are TGCGCCAGCAGCCTAGGAGGGGGAAGCACCGGGGAGCTGTTTTTT. Translating it yields CASSLGGGSTGELFF.

The rearrangement links TRBV29-1 to TRBJ2-7; TRBD1 might be the D (7 bases). CDR1 is SQVTM, CDR2 ANQGSEA, per germline. The length of the CDR3 is 16 residues. V shed 0 bases and J shed 2 bases, with 17 bases lying between them. CDR3 coding DNA: TGCAGCGTTGAAGATCGAGGGGGGACAGCAACCTACGAGCAGTACTTC. The encoded protein is CSVEDRGGTATYEQYF.

In regard to this clonotype: The germline gene is not matched at one end of the junction; a read error may be the cause. The chain recombines TRBV5-1 with TRBJ1-1; D perhaps matches TRBD1 (5 bases). Germline CDR1 SGHRS, CDR2 YFSETQ. The CDR3 length is 12 residues. Written as DNA, the CDR3 is TGTGCCAGCAGTGATGGGGGGACTGAAGCTTTCTTT. Translated: CASSDGGTEAFF.

There are a few counts of this clonotype. The chain carries TRBV27 and TRBJ2-7; TRBD1 agrees at 8 bases. In germline, CDR1 is MNHEY, CDR2 SMNVEV (reference sequence). This CDR3 has 12 amino acids. The V gene end was trimmed by 8 bases and the J gene end by 2 bases; junction bases not matched to a gene: 2. In nucleotides, the CDR3 is TGTGCCAGCCGACAGGGGCCCTACGAGCAGTACTTC. It encodes CASRQGPYEQYF.

This clonotype has just a few counts. This sequence joins TRBV7-9 and TRBJ1-2; D ambiguous. The CDR3 length is 13 residues. Trimming removed 1 base at V and 4 bases at J, with 7 bases between. Germline CDR1 is SEHNR and CDR2 is FQNEAQ (reference sequence). The CDR3 nucleotides are TGTGCCAGCAGCTTAGACGGATTCTATGGCTACACCTTC. Its translation: CASSLDGFYGYTF.

This clonotype was seen only a few times. CDR3 in amino acids: CASSNRASYEQYF. In DNA, the CDR3 is TGTGCCAGCAGCAATCGTGCTTCCTACGAGCAGTACTTC. The gene calls are TRBV4-2 and TRBJ2-7; D remains ambiguous. Germline CDR1 reads LGHNA; CDR2 reads YNFKEQ. V was clipped by 5 bases and J by 1 base, with 9 bases between them. There are 13 residues in the CDR3.

The chain is built from TRBV7-8 and TRBJ1-1; perhaps TRBD1 as D (6 bases). This CDR3 contains 15 residues. V lost 5 bases, J lost 6 bases, and 19 bases lay in between. From germline, CDR1 is SGHVS and CDR2 FQNEAQ. CDR3 loop: CASSRPEVGAPEAFF. In DNA form, the CDR3 reads TGTGCCAGCAGCCGCCCTGAGGTGGGGGCCCCTGAAGCTTTCTTT.

The count of this clonotype is one. V and J are TRBV12-3 or TRBV12-4 and TRBJ2-1; D not certain. Trimming cost V 6 bases and J 0 bases, with 12 bases left between them. CDR3 length: 15 residues. The CDR3 sequence: CASRTVNSSYNEQFF. The CDR3 coding sequence is TGTGCCAGCAGGACGGTGAATAGCTCCTACAATGAGCAGTTCTTC.

The rearrangement joins TRBV25-1 to TRBJ2-1, with 9 bases matching TRBD1. This CDR3 region has 17 residues. Germline lookup yields CDR1 MGHDK and CDR2 SYGVNS. The junction had 16 bases not matched to a gene; V was cut back by 6 bases and J by 7 bases. In DNA form, the CDR3 reads TGTGCCAGCAGAGAAGGACCCTCGGGACAGGGAGGGAATGAGCAGTTCTTC. Translation gives CASREGPSGQGGNEQFF.

This clonotype was seen a few times. The chain couples TRBV5-1 to TRBJ1-1; tentative D call: TRBD1 (6 bases). This CDR3 is built from 15 residues. Trimming left V 5 bases short and J 5 bases short, with 19 bases between. From germline, CDR1 is SGHRS and CDR2 YFSETQ. The CDR3 spells CASRDAGAGSTEAFF. DNA for the CDR3: TGCGCCAGCAGAGACGCAGGGGCCGGTAGTACTGAAGCTTTCTTT.